This T cell receptor (beta chain) is drawn from a study of radiation and T cells in renal cell carcinoma. With V trimmed by 6 bases and J by 5 bases, 4 bases remained unmatched. The V gene's germline CDR1 is LNHDA and CDR2 SQIVND (reference sequence). CDR3 length equals 13 residues. Documented time point: baseline pretreatment blood. Regarding treatment: 15 Gy SBRT to primary tumor, nephrectomy 4 weeks later. Clear cell pathology was present in this patient's renal cell carcinoma. Repertoires were generated with immunoSEQ multiplex PCR, while TCRdb's copy carries only in-frame clones and drops some. Of about 160,000 clones listed, roughly 90% were seen once; the top ten hold roughly 4%.

The chain employs TRBV19 and TRBJ1-1, with 9 positions matching TRBD1. The source of this sequence is a woman in her 70s with renal cell carcinoma. The source material was blood, sampled from a patient whose treatment included radiotherapy and nephrectomy. CDR3 sequence reads: CASRGQGLTEAFF. CDR3 DNA: TGTGCCAGTAGGGGACAGGGATTGACTGAAGCTTTCTTT.